These T cell receptor beta chains were read from a single sample in a study of early T cells in non-severe SARS-CoV-2 infection. TCRdb called the 5' RACE reads again in MiXCR, with one record for every CDR3 protein. Among 50,000 to 65,000 distinct CDR3 sequences listed, around 7.7% were seen once. Material: whole blood, obtained at baseline. The receptors were sampled from an adult who was a healthcare worker with PCR-confirmed SARS-CoV-2 infection or an uninfected control (not recorded which). CDR3s include the opening cysteine and the closing phenylalanine or tryptophan. Fields, in order: V gene, D gene, clone size, J gene, CDR3 DNA, CDR3 protein. A D gene is named only where the DNA matches it firmly. Expanded clones are given a class, and other clones once, few, many or no size at all.

TRBV7-9	TRBD1	NA	TRBJ1-4	TGTGCCAGCAGCTTGGGACAGACTAATGAAAAACTGTTTTTT	CASSLGQTNEKLFF
TRBV3-1	NA	few	TRBJ1-2	TGTGCCAGCAGCCAAGATCAGGCCCACTATGGCTACACCTTC	CASSQDQAHYGYTF
TRBV7-9	NA	many	TRBJ2-2	TGTGCCAGCAGCCGGGGCACCGGGGAGCTGTTTTTT	CASSRGTGELFF
TRBV10-1	TRBD2	few	TRBJ2-7	TGCGCCAGCAGTGAGAAGGGACTAGCGGGAGGCAACGAGCAGTACTTC	CASSEKGLAGGNEQYF
TRBV4-3	TRBD1	few	TRBJ2-7	TGCGCCAGCAGCCAGGACCCCGGGACAGGGTCGGACGAGCAGTACTTC	CASSQDPGTGSDEQYF
TRBV7-2	NA	many	TRBJ1-2	TGTGCCAGCAGCTTAACAGGGTTGAGTGGCTACACCTTC	CASSLTGLSGYTF
TRBV29-1	NA	many	TRBJ1-2	TGCAGCGTTGAGACTGGGGACTATGGCTACACCTTC	CSVETGDYGYTF
TRBV30	TRBD2	few	TRBJ2-7	TGTGCCTGGAGTTGGACTAGCGGGAGTCCCGAGCAGTACTTC	CAWSWTSGSPEQYF
TRBV28	NA	NA	TRBJ2-3	TGTGCCAGCAGTCGGGGGCTAGGCACAGATACGCAGTATTTT	CASSRGLGTDTQYF
TRBV27	NA	many	TRBJ1-3	TGTGCCAGCAGTTTTCCCCGACGACTGGCTCCTGGAAACACCATATATTTT	CASSFPRRLAPGNTIYF
TRBV18	NA	many	TRBJ1-4	TGTGCCAGCTCTTACGGAACAACCTCTAATGAAAAACTGTTTTTT	CASSYGTTSNEKLFF
TRBV4-3	TRBD2	many	TRBJ2-1	TGCGCCAGCAGCCAAGCCTTTAGCGGGAGTTACCACAATGAGCAGTTCTTC	CASSQAFSGSYHNEQFF
TRBV6-5	TRBD1	NA	TRBJ2-1	TGTGCCAGCAGCAAAACGACAGGGGTGACCTACAATGAGCAGTTCTTC	CASSKTTGVTYNEQFF
TRBV12-5	NA	few	TRBJ2-1	TGTGCTAGTGCGAGGGAGGTATCCTACAATGAGCAGTTCTTC	CASAREVSYNEQFF
TRBV27	TRBD2	NA	TRBJ2-1	TGTGCCAGCAGCCCTACTAGCGGGAGTGTAAATGAGCAGTTCTTC	CASSPTSGSVNEQFF
TRBV29-1	TRBD2	NA	TRBJ2-1	TGCAGCGTTGGGGGGACTAGCCTTAACAATGAGCAGTTCTTC	CSVGGTSLNNEQFF
TRBV20-1	TRBD1	few	TRBJ2-7	TGCAGTGCTTCCGGGACAGGGGGCTACGAGCAGTACTTC	CSASGTGGYEQYF
TRBV6-5	TRBD2	many	TRBJ2-1	TGTGCCAGCAGTTATAGCGGGGAGGGTTACAATGAGCAGTTCTTC	CASSYSGEGYNEQFF
TRBV6-1	NA	few	TRBJ1-5	TGTGCCAGCAGTGAACAGGGGCTATATAGCAATCAGCCCCAGCATTTT	CASSEQGLYSNQPQHF
TRBV12-3/TRBV12-4	NA	many	TRBJ1-1	TGTGCCAGCATTACCAACCAAGGCACTGAAGCTTTCTTT	CASITNQGTEAFF
TRBV7-2	TRBD2	many	TRBJ2-1	TGTGCCAGCAGCTTAAGAAGGCTAGCGGGTTACAATGAGCAGTTCTTC	CASSLRRLAGYNEQFF
TRBV6-1	TRBD2	NA	TRBJ2-2	TGTGCCAGCAGTGAGCAAGCGGGATCTGGGGAGCTGTTTTTT	CASSEQAGSGELFF
TRBV6-1	NA	few	TRBJ2-7	TGTGCCAGCAGCCCCCAACGGGCCCAGGAGCAGTACTTC	CASSPQRAQEQYF
TRBV6-2/TRBV6-3	TRBD2	many	TRBJ2-5	TGTGCCAGCCGCAGCGGGAGGGCCACCAAAGAGACCCAGTACTTC	CASRSGRATKETQYF
TRBV27	NA	few	TRBJ2-3	TGTGCCAGCCCCGCTTTAGGTAGCGAGAGCACAGATACGCAGTATTTT	CASPALGSESTDTQYF
TRBV11-2	TRBD1	NA	TRBJ2-7	TGTGCCAGCAGCTCGGCCTCAGACAGGGGGCTGTACGAGCAGTACTTC	CASSSASDRGLYEQYF
TRBV6-4	TRBD2	few	TRBJ2-3	TGTGCCAGCAGTGACGGGACTAGCGGGAGCACAGATACGCAGTATTTT	CASSDGTSGSTDTQYF